The clone carrying this TCR beta chain was found many times. Its antigen is undetermined. Amplification of TCR beta CDR3 regions was performed using RNA transcripts as template. First-round RT-PCR of the TCR CDR3 relied on the HTBI primer set. From the multiplex PCR reads, TCRdb called clonotypes with MiXCR, one entry per CDR3 protein. The sample lists around 300,000 distinct CDR3 sequences, 20% to 25% occurring once. This entry comes from a study of T cells in Graves' hyperthyroidism and ophthalmopathy. Study-level findings and limits: Most thyroid clonotypes with frequency above 0.001 were detected in blood. It was a median roughly six months before onset that the model predicted ophthalmopathy.

V was shortened by 8 bases and J by 6 bases, with 10 bases between the two germline ends. Germline V lookup: CDR1 GTSNPN, CDR2 SVGIG (reference sequence). This CDR3 is built from 10 residues. V usage is TRBV30 and J usage is TRBJ1-2; tentatively, D is TRBD1 (5 bases). Sample: blood. The clonotype originates from a man in his forties or fifties with Graves' hyperthyroidism that later progressed to Graves' ophthalmopathy. The CDR3 bases are TGTGCCCGAGGGGAAGATGGCTACACCTTC. Translating gives CARGEDGYTF.